Below are 7 T cell receptor beta chains sequenced from a single sample in a study of T cell responses to AZD1222 COVID-19 vaccine (TCRdb year 2021). The library was obtained by the immunoSEQ multiplex PCR assay. The table comes from immuneACCESS by way of TCRdb, which keeps in-frame sequences with V and J called. Part of the clones is missing from these tables; in studies checked, under half for an unresolved V gene and the rest for unknown reasons. This sample has some 110,000 clones in its table, and approximately 85% of those were observed once. 3.9% of the sample goes to the ten largest clones. Explained via the paper, the time point label denotes: baseline before first vaccination. What the treatment or condition label conveys for this sample: meningococcal conjugate vaccine given as trial control. The sequencing here drew on peripheral blood, taken on day 0 of MenACWY control vaccination. All receptors derive from an adult in good health.

The J gene is TRBJ2-7, the V gene TRBV12-3 or TRBV12-4; no firm D call. CDR3 length: 12 residues. Trimming stripped 0 bases from V and 5 bases from J, with 5 bases between. CDR3 amino acids: CASSLANHEQYF. The CDR3 DNA reads TGTGCCAGCAGTTTAGCGAACCACGAGCAGTACTTC.

The genes are TRBV28 and TRBJ1-2, with D possibly TRBD1 on 6 matching bases. V lost 3 bases and J 0 bases, leaving 11 bases between the germline ends. Germline CDR1 is MDHEN and CDR2 is SYDVKM. The CDR3 has 15 residues. CDR3 sequence reads: CASSFDRLANYGYTF. The CDR3 DNA is TGTGCCAGCAGTTTCGACAGGCTAGCTAACTATGGCTACACCTTC.

This clone has a single count. The gene calls are TRBV19 and TRBJ2-5; D may be TRBD2 (5 bases). The germline gives CDR1 LNHDA, CDR2 SQIVND (reference sequence). V dropped 4 bases and J dropped 3 bases, with 15 bases sitting between them. The CDR3 contains 15 residues. The CDR3 here is CASSSPRGGEETQYF. For the CDR3, the DNA is TGTGCCAGTAGTAGCCCCCGGGGTGGTGAAGAGACCCAGTACTTC.

V is TRBV9 and J is TRBJ1-5; unclear D gene. With 0 bases removed from V and 4 bases from J, the gap between germline ends came to 11 bases. The CDR3 is made up of 15 amino acids. CDR1 is SGDLS and CDR2 is YYNGEE in the germline V gene. The CDR3 region has the DNA TGTGCCAGCAGCGTAGGGGCAGGAGGAAATCAGCCCCAGCATTTT. Its protein is CASSVGAGGNQPQHF.

The chain combines TRBV19 with TRBJ1-2, with TRBD1 as a possible D gene (5 bases). Germline V gene lookup returns CDR1 LNHDA and CDR2 SQIVND (reference sequence). Trimming took off 5 bases at V and 4 bases at J, with 14 bases between the two ends. The CDR3 length is 14 residues. CDR3 protein: CASSQDTAGYGYTF. The CDR3 nucleotides are TGTGCCAGTAGTCAGGACACTGCTGGCTATGGCTACACCTTC.

The chain is built from TRBV11-2 and TRBJ2-1; possibly TRBD1 for D (5 bases). The CDR3 is made up of 15 amino acids. V shed 0 bases and J shed 15 bases, with 21 bases lying between them. CDR1 is SGHAT and CDR2 is FQNNGV in the germline V gene. The CDR3 DNA is TGTGCCAGCAGCTTAGATCAGTCAGGGTACCTCGGAAGGTTCTTC. It encodes CASSLDQSGYLGRFF.

The rearrangement links TRBV19 to TRBJ2-3; D is uncertain. This CDR3 spans 14 amino acids. The V end was cut by 3 bases, the J end by 0 bases, with 7 bases between. CDR1 and CDR2 (germline): LNHDA, SQIVND (reference sequence). The CDR3 region is CASSITTSTDTQYF. The CDR3 bases are TGTGCCAGTAGTATTACTACTAGCACAGATACGCAGTATTTT. Looking up the rest from reference TRBV19 and TRBJ2-3 gives the full variable domain: DGGITQSPKYLFRKEGQNVTLSCEQNLNHDAMYWYRQDPGQGLRLIYYSQIVNDFQKGDIAEGYSVSREKKESFPLTVTSAQKNPTAFYLCASSITTSTDTQYFGPGTRLTVL.